The 22 T cell receptor beta chains presented below share a single source sample, sequenced in a study of T cells after yellow fever vaccination (dated by TCRdb to between 2018 and 2021). Library preparation was by 5' RACE. The run used an Illumina HiSeq 2500. TCRdb reanalyzed the raw reads on its own, using fastp at Q25 for trimming and MiXCR for clone calling, and kept in-frame beta chains. A single entry per CDR3 protein holds the most common genes and DNA from its merged rows. This sample is represented by some 390,000 distinct CDR3 sequences; 6% to 8% of them were singletons. Approximately 15% of the sample is held by the ten biggest clonotypes. The sample's treatment or condition label, in plain terms: live attenuated yellow fever vaccine strain. The sample consisted of PBMCs, taken 5 days after the yellow fever booster vaccination. Every receptor here comes from a man aged 25 to 40 who received the YFV17D yellow fever vaccine.

The V gene is TRBV12-3 or TRBV12-4, the J gene TRBJ1-6; D uncertain. The CDR3 has 12 amino acids. V lost 5 bases to trimming and J lost 7 bases, with 6 bases between them. The CDR3 DNA sequence: TGTGCCAGCAGTCCACAGAATTCACCCCTCCACTTT. This sequence encodes CASSPQNSPLHF.

The V gene is TRBV20-1, the J gene TRBJ2-5, with 10 positions matching TRBD1. The CDR3 is made up of 17 amino acids. Germline CDR1 reads DFQATT; CDR2 reads SNEGSKA (reference sequence). After removal of 3 bases from V and 5 bases from J, the junction contained 15 bases not matched to a gene. Here the CDR3 DNA reads TGCAGTGCTAGGTCCGGCGGGACAGGGGCGTTTGTGGAGACCCAGTACTTC. Translated, it gives CSARSGGTGAFVETQYF.

This chain links TRBV27 with TRBJ2-7, with D hard to call. Germline V gives CDR1 MNHEY, CDR2 SMNVEV (reference sequence). The CDR3 sequence is 13 residues long. Trimming took off 0 bases at V and 2 bases at J, with 5 bases between the two ends. The DNA of the CDR3 is TGTGCCAGCAGTTTATCGGCGGCCTACGAGCAGTACTTC. This gives the protein CASSLSAAYEQYF.

This clonotype has at least ten counts. The chain links TRBV20-1 to TRBJ2-5; no reliable D call. Germline V gives CDR1 DFQATT, CDR2 SNEGSKA (reference sequence). The V end was cut by 2 bases, the J end by 4 bases, with 17 bases between. The CDR3 contains 15 residues. The CDR3 sequence: CSARKVAGSGETQYF. In DNA, the CDR3 is TGCAGTGCTAGAAAGGTCGCCGGGTCAGGAGAGACCCAGTACTTC.

This clonotype was detected a few times. At one of its ends the junction is not consistent with the germline gene, which may arise from a read error. In nucleotides, the CDR3 is TGTGCAAGCAAGGTTCGGCCCCCTCTCCAAGAGACCCAGTACTTC. It translates to CASKVRPPLQETQYF. The chain has TRBV7-8 and TRBJ2-5; D gene uncertain. This CDR3 comprises 15 residues. CDR1 is SGHVS, CDR2 FQNEAQ, per germline.

This clonotype was seen a few times. As DNA, the CDR3 is TGTGCCTGGAGGAGGACCGGGGAGCTGTTTTTT. It codes for CAWRRTGELFF. The chain carries TRBV30 and TRBJ2-2; D remains ambiguous. The CDR3 sequence is 11 residues long. Germline V gene lookup returns CDR1 GTSNPN and CDR2 SVGIG (reference sequence). Between the trimmed V and J ends, which lost 3 bases and 5 bases, there was a span of 4 bases. Full variable domain (outside the CDR3, taken from reference TRBV30 and TRBJ2-2): SQTIHQWPATLVQPVGSPLSLECTVEGTSNPNLYWYRQAAGRGLQLLFYSVGIGQISSEVPQNLSASRPQDRQFILSSKKLLLSDSGFYLCAWRRTGELFFGEGSRLTVL.

In DNA, the CDR3 is TGCAGTATCAGGTATGGGGTTGGGACTGAAGCTTTCTTT. This sequence encodes CSIRYGVGTEAFF. The V call is TRBV20-1, the J call TRBJ1-1; no clear D. V gave up 8 bases and J gave up 5 bases, with 18 bases separating them. The germline CDR1 and CDR2 sequences are DFQATT and SNEGSKA (reference sequence). CDR3 size: 13 residues.

This clonotype was seen only a few times. V gene TRBV7-2 combines with J gene TRBJ1-5; possible D gene TRBD1, 5 bases. The CDR3 consists of 14 residues. Germline assignment: CDR1 SGHTA and CDR2 FQGNSA. Trimming shortened V by 3 bases and J by 3 bases, and 9 bases separated the two germline ends. The CDR3 loop is CASSFDSLNQPQHF. The CDR3 region has the DNA TGTGCCAGCAGCTTCGACAGCCTCAATCAGCCCCAGCATTTT.

The chain joins TRBV2 to TRBJ2-2, with D maybe TRBD2 (5 bases). In germline, CDR1 is SNHLY, CDR2 FYNNEI. V was clipped by 3 bases and J by 6 bases, with 11 bases between them. The CDR3 is 14 residues long. CDR3: CASSDGAGSGELFF. Here the CDR3 DNA reads TGTGCCAGCAGTGACGGCGCGGGTTCCGGGGAGCTGTTTTTT.

The J gene is TRBJ2-2, the V gene TRBV5-8; 7 nucleotides line up with TRBD2. The trim removed 3 bases at V and 7 bases at J, leaving 15 bases unmatched. CDR3 length equals 17 residues. CDR1 and CDR2 from the germline V gene are SGHTS and YDEGEE. CDR3 in DNA: TGTGCCAGCAGCTGGTTGGGAGGGACCGACTGGGACGGGGAGCTGTTTTTT. This encodes CASSWLGGTDWDGELFF.

A few counts support this clonotype. The rearrangement links TRBV20-1 to TRBJ1-1; 10 bases are a match to TRBD1. The V segment lost 6 bases and the J segment 1 base; nucleotides outside the gene matches: 5. Germline V CDR1 and CDR2: DFQATT, SNEGSKA (reference sequence). The CDR3 contains 14 residues. In DNA form, the CDR3 reads TGCAGTGCGAGTCGACAGGGGGCGAACACTGAAGCTTTCTTT. It is translated as CSASRQGANTEAFF.

In this sample, this clonotype turned up many times. The genes are TRBV28 and TRBJ2-5; TRBD1 is a possible D gene (6 bases). Germline values: CDR1 MDHEN, CDR2 SYDVKM. The V and J ends lost 2 bases and 5 bases respectively, with 12 bases between them. This CDR3 has 14 amino acids. CDR3 protein: CASSLRGSRETQYF. CDR3 nucleotides: TGTGCCAGCAGTTTAAGGGGGTCCCGGGAGACCCAGTACTTC.

This clonotype was counted only a few times. In nucleotides, the CDR3 is TGTGCCACCAGTGATTTGCGGGCCAGACATCAGTATTTT. It is translated as CATSDLRARHQYF. This chain connects TRBV24-1 to TRBJ2-3; D gene unclear. CDR1 KGHDR and CDR2 SFDVKD come from the germline V gene. V gave up 0 bases and J gave up 12 bases, with 12 bases separating them. The CDR3 length is 13 residues.

This clonotype appeared a few times. J is TRBJ2-7 and V is TRBV28, with TRBD1 as a possible D gene (6 bases). This CDR3 has 16 residues. CDR1 MDHEN and CDR2 SYDVKM come from the germline V gene. Between the trimmed V and J ends, which lost 5 bases and 0 bases, there was a span of 17 bases. The CDR3 here is CASSPRGGSSSYEQYF. Written as DNA, the CDR3 is TGTGCCAGCAGTCCCCGAGGGGGTTCAAGCTCCTACGAGCAGTACTTC.

The chain uses TRBV19 and TRBJ2-3; 13 nucleotides match TRBD2. CDR1 and CDR2 (germline): LNHDA, SQIVND (reference sequence). Germline trimming cut 5 bases from V and 2 bases from J; bases unmatched to any gene: 10. The CDR3 sequence is 18 residues long. CDR3 bases: TGTGCCAGTAGTGCCCTCCTGGGGACTAGCGGGAACACAGATACGCAGTATTTT. This codes for CASSALLGTSGNTDTQYF. Variable domain in full (rest from reference TRBV19 and TRBJ2-3): DGGITQSPKYLFRKEGQNVTLSCEQNLNHDAMYWYRQDPGQGLRLIYYSQIVNDFQKGDIAEGYSVSREKKESFPLTVTSAQKNPTAFYLCASSALLGTSGNTDTQYFGPGTRLTVL.

This clonotype showed up many times. The rearrangement joins TRBV7-9 to TRBJ2-1, with 7 bases identical to TRBD2. Trimming took 4 bases from V and 7 from J; bases not matched to a gene: 7. The CDR3 has 14 residues. The germline V gene encodes CDR1 SEHNR and CDR2 FQNEAQ (reference sequence). The CDR3, as DNA: TGTGCCAGCAGCTGGGGGGGAGAGGGGAATGAGCAGTTCTTC. This sequence encodes CASSWGGEGNEQFF. The full variable domain, completed using reference TRBV7-9 and TRBJ2-1, is DTGVSQNPRHKITKRGQNVTFRCDPISEHNRLYWYRQTLGQGPEFLTYFQNEAQLEKSRLLSDRFSAERPKGSFSTLEIQRTEQGDSAMYLCASSWGGEGNEQFFGPGTRLTVL.

This clonotype was counted only a few times. This chain connects TRBV12-3 or TRBV12-4 to TRBJ2-5, with D possibly matching TRBD2 (5 bases). This CDR3 is 14 amino acids long. V was cut by 0 bases and J by 5 bases, with 10 bases left in between. CDR3 DNA: TGTGCCAGCAGTTTAGCGCGAGGGTCCGAGACCCAGTACTTC. Its translation is CASSLARGSETQYF.

This clonotype came up a few times. The chain links TRBV7-2 to TRBJ2-1; unclear D gene. Germline CDR1 reads SGHTA; CDR2 reads FQGNSA. The CDR3 extends over 15 amino acids. V shed 4 bases and J shed 8 bases, with 18 bases lying between them. The CDR3 sequence: CASSSRGLEVYEQFF. CDR3 bases: TGTGCCAGCAGCTCCCGTGGTCTAGAAGTGTATGAGCAGTTCTTC.

The gene calls are TRBV14 and TRBJ2-7; no definite D call. The CDR3 runs to 16 residues. V was pared by 7 bases and J by 0 bases, with 19 bases between. CDR1 and CDR2 from the germline V gene are SGHDN and FVKESK. CDR3 in DNA: TGTGCCAGCAACCCTTCTTTCAGATCTTTCTCCTACGAGCAGTACTTC. This gives the protein CASNPSFRSFSYEQYF.

CDR3 loop: CASSQLSYLGASYEQYF. In nucleotides, the CDR3 is TGTGCCAGCAGCCAATTGAGCTACTTGGGCGCCTCCTACGAGCAGTACTTC. The gene calls are TRBV14 and TRBJ2-7; D not certain. The germline V gene has CDR1 SGHDN and CDR2 FVKESK. The CDR3 is 17 amino acids. Trimming removed 2 bases from V and 0 bases from J, with 17 bases in between.

This clonotype was seen only a few times. The V and J genes are TRBV4-3 and TRBJ2-1, with 11 bases lining up with TRBD1. CDR1 LGHNA and CDR2 YSLEER come from the germline V gene. Trimming at V came to 1 base and at J to 4 bases, leaving 6 bases not matched to a gene. This CDR3 is built from 17 residues. The chain's CDR3 is CASSQVGQGVYYNEQFF. CDR3 DNA: TGCGCCAGCAGCCAAGTGGGACAGGGGGTGTATTACAATGAGCAGTTCTTC.

A few counts support this clonotype. This chain links TRBV20-1 with TRBJ2-5; no firm D call. The CDR3 contains 12 residues. V was pared by 7 bases and J by 3 bases, with 12 bases between. Germline V gene lookup returns CDR1 DFQATT and CDR2 SNEGSKA (reference sequence). This chain's CDR3 is CSVQVAEETQYF. DNA for the CDR3: TGCAGTGTTCAAGTCGCTGAAGAGACCCAGTACTTC.